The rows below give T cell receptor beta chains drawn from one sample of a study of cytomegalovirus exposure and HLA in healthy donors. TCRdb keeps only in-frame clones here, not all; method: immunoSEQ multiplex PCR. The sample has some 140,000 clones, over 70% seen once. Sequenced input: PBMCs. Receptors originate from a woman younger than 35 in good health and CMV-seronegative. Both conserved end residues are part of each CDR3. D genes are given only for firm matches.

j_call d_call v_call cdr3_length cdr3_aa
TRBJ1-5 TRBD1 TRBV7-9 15 CASSSSGTGNQPQHF
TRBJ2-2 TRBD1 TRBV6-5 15 CASGPTGGATGELFF
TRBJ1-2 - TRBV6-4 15 CASSAVPGTNYGYTF
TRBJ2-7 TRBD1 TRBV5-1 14 CASSSRDRVNEQYF
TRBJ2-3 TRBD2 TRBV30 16 CAWSVGLAVLRDTQYF
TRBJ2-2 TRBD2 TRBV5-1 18 CASSSHPTSGADTGELFF
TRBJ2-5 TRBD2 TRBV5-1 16 CASSPPSASGQETQYF
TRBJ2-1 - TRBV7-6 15 CASSLEPGSYNEQFF
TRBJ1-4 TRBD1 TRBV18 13 CASSTGQSEKLFF
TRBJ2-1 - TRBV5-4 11 CASSLVSEQFF
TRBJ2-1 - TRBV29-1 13 CSGATDSYNEQFF
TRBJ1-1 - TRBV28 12 CASSSSVTEAFF
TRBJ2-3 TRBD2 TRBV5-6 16 CASRYRLAGSTDTQYF
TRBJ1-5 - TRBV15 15 CATIQAGYSNQPQHF
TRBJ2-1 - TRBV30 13 CALEGSSYNEQFF
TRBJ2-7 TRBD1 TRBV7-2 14 CASSLDRGNREQYF
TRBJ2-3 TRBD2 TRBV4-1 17 CASSQEDWAGGTNTQYF
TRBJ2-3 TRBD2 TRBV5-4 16 CASSAGLARSTDTQYF
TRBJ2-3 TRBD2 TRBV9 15 CASSASGSWSDTQYF
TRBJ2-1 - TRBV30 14 CAWTSLSGYNEQFF
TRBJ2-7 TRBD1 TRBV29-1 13 CSVESGTGAEQYF
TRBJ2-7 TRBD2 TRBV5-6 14 CASSFGTSGTEQYF
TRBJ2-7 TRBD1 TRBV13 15 CASSFQTGMGYEQYF
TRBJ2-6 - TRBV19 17 CASRDRGYTSGANVLTF
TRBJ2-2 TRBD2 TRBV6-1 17 CASSEVWGAGATGELFF
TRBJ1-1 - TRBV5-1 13 CASSSGGHTEAFF
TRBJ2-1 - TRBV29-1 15 CSVETATSSYNEQFF
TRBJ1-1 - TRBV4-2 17 CASSQDWKGRGITEAFF
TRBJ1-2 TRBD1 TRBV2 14 CASRLTGLGYGYTF
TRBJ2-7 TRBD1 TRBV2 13 CASRTDRAYEQYF
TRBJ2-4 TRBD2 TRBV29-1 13 CSVERTSRGIQYF
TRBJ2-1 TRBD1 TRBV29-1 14 CSGFRDRDPYEQFF
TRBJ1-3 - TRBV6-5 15 CASSLRGGTGNTIYF
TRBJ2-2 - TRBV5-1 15 CASSLSPLNTGELFF
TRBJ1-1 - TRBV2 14 CASRLNSQNTEAFF
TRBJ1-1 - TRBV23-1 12 CASSQADGGAFF
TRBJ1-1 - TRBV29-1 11 CSVGRGTEAFF
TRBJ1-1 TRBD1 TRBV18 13 CASSQGVNTEAFF
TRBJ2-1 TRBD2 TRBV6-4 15 CASRPTSGLGVEQFF
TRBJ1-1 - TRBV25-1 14 CASSEGHRNTEAFF
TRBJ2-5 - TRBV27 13 CASSLWSGETQYF
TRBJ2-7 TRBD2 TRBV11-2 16 CASSSIRLAGTYEQYF
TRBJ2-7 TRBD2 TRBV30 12 CACSRLAGDPAF
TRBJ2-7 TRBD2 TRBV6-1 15 CASSPSGRGVYEQYF
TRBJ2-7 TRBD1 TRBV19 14 CASNPGDRSYEQYF
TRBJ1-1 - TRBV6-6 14 CASSYRGSNTEAFF
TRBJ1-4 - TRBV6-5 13 CASRTGRNEKLFF
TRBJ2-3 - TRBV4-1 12 CASSRTADTQYF